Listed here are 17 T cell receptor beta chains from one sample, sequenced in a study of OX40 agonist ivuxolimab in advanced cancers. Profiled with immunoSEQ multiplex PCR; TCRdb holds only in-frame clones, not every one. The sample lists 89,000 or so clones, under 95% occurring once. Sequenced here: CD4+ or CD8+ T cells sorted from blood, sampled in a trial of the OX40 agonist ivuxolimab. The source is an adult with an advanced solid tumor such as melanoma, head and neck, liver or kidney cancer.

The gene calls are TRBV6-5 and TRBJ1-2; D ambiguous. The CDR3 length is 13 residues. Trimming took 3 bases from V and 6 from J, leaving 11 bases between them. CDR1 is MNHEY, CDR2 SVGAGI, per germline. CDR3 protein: CASSYGSVDGYTF. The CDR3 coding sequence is TGTGCCAGCAGTTATGGGAGTGTGGATGGCTACACCTTC.

DNA of the CDR3: TGTGCCAGCAGTATTTCCCCCTACACAGATACGCAGTATTTT. Translated: CASSISPYTDTQYF. The chain has TRBV27 and TRBJ2-3; no definite D call. V was shortened by 5 bases and J by 2 bases, with 11 bases between the two germline ends. CDR1 is MNHEY and CDR2 is SMNVEV in the germline V gene (reference sequence). The CDR3 is 14 residues long.

For the CDR3, the DNA is TGCGCCAGCAGTGAGTCAGCGGGGGGGTACAATGAGCAGTTCTTC. This gives the protein CASSESAGGYNEQFF. This sequence joins TRBV10-2 and TRBJ2-1, with TRBD2 matching over 10 bases. In germline, CDR1 is WSHSY, CDR2 SAAADI. V lost 0 bases and J lost 4; bases outside the gene matches: 0. The CDR3 has 15 amino acids.

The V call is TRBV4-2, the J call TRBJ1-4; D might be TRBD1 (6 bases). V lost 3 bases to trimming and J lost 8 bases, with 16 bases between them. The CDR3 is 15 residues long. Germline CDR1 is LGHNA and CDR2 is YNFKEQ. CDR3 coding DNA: TGTGCCAGCAGCCACCACAGGGCGGGGGGGGAAAAACTGTTTTTT. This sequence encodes CASSHHRAGGEKLFF.

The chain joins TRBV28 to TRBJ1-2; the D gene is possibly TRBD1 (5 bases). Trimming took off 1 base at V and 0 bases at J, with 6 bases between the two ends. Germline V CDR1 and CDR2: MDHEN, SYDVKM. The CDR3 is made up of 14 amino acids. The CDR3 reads CASSLSRANYGYTF. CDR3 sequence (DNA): TGTGCCAGCAGTTTATCCAGGGCTAACTATGGCTACACCTTC.

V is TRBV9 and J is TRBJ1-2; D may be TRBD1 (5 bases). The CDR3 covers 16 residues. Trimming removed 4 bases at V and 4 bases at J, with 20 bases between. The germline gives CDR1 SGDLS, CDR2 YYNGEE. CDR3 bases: TGTGCCAGCAGCCCCCGGGGGAGGGTACCGGCCTATGGCTACACCTTC. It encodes CASSPRGRVPAYGYTF.

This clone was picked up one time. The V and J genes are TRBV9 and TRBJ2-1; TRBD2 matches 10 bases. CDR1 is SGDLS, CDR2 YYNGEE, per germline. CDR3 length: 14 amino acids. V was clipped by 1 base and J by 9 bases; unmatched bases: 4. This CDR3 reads CASSVLAGVSEQFF. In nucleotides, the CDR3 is TGTGCCAGCAGCGTACTAGCGGGAGTATCTGAGCAGTTCTTC.

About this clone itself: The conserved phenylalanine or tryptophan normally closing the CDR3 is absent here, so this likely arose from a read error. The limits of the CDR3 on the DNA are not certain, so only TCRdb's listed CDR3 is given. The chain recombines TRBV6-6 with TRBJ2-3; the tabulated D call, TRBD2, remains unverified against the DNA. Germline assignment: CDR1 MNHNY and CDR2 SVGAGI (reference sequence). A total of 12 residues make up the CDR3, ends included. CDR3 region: CASSYSSGLADL.

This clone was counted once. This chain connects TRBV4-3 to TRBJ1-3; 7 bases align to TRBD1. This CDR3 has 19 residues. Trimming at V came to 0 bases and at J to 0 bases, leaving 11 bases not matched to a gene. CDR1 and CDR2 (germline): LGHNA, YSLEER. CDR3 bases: TGCGCCAGCAGCCAAGATAGAGGGACAGAAGACCACTCTGGAAACACCATATATTTT. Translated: CASSQDRGTEDHSGNTIYF.

The CDR3, as DNA: TGTGCCAGCAGTCCCATTCATTCAGGGACGAACACTGAAGCTTTCTTT. Translated, it gives CASSPIHSGTNTEAFF. The chain couples TRBV28 to TRBJ1-1; D might be TRBD1 (5 bases). Trimming stripped 5 bases from V and 1 base from J, with 17 bases between. From germline, CDR1 is MDHEN and CDR2 SYDVKM. This CDR3 spans 16 amino acids.

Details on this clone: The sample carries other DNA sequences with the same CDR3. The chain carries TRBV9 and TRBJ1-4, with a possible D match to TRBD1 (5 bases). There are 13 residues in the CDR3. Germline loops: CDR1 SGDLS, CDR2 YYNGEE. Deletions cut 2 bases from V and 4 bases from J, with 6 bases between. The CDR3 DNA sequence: TGTGCCAGCAGCGTGGGGGGTAATGAAAAACTGTTTTTT. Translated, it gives CASSVGGNEKLFF.

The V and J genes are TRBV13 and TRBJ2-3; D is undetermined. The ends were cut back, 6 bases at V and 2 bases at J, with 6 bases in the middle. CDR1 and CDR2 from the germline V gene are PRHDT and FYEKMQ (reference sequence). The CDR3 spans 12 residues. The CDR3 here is CASSLNTDTQYF. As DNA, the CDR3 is TGTGCCAGCAGTTTAAACACAGATACGCAGTATTTT.

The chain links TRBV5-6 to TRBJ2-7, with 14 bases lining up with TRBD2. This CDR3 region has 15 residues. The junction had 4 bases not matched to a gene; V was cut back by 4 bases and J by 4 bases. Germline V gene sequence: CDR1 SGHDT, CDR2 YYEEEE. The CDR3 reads CASSVGLAGEYEQYV. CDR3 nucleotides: TGTGCCAGCAGCGTGGGACTAGCGGGAGAGTACGAGCAGTACGTC.

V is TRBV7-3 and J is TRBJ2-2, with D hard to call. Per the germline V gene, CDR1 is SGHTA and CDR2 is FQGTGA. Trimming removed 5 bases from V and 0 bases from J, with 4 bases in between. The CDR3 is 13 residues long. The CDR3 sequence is CASSTPNTGELFF. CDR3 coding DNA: TGTGCCAGCAGCACCCCGAACACCGGGGAGCTGTTTTTT.

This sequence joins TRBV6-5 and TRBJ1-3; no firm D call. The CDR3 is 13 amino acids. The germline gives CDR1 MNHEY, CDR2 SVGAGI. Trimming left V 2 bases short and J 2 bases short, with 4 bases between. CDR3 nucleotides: TGTGCCAGCAGTTACCGGACTGGAAACACCATATATTTT. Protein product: CASSYRTGNTIYF.

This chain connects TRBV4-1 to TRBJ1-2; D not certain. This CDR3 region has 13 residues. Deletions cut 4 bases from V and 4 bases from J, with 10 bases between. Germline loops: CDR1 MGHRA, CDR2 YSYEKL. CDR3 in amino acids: CASSLAGAYGYTF. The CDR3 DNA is TGCGCCAGCAGCCTGGCTGGCGCCTATGGCTACACCTTC.

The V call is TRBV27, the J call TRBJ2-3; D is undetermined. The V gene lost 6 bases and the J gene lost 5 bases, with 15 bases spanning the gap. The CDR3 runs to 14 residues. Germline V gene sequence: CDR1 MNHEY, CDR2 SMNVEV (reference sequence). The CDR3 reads CASSSREVGDTQYF. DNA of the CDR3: TGTGCCAGCAGCTCCAGAGAAGTGGGAGATACGCAGTATTTT.